This TCR beta chain was observed in a study of blood T cell repertoires in COVID-19 (dated by TCRdb to the early 2020s). Concerning the study at large: Samples covering the acute and convalescent phases of COVID-19 were provided by collaborators in the United States, Italy and Spain. The prospective study material was composed of cDNA or gDNA derived from T cells, B-cell-depleted T cells, or PBMCs. The dataset comprised deeply sampled blood TCRbeta repertoires from subjects exposed to, actively infected with, or recovered from COVID-19. A freely available public database, intended as a resource for researchers studying the immune response to SARS-CoV-2, is where the repertoires were released. Samples came from the ongoing ImmuneRACE study (first 160 participants) plus 1,254 subjects from 6 global collaborators. A de-identified subject ID, COVID-19 status, age in years and sex were almost always included in the sample metadata. Where available, HLA class I and class II types were taken from metadata supplied by the sample provider and were not determined by assay-based typing. Results the study describes overall, beyond this receptor: The amount of clinical and demographic metadata varied by source and participant and was provided uncurated.

The germline V gene provides CDR1 ENHRY and CDR2 SYGVKD. After removal of 10 bases from V and 7 bases from J, the junction retains 12 bases not matched to a gene. Reading from cysteine to phenylalanine, the CDR3 counts 13 amino acids. Only CDR3 DNA is held: 39 bases, read in frame from base 1. This clone was observed a single time. This clone's antigen is unknown. No quality values exist for individual bases; no much larger clone is one base distant. TCRbeta CDR3 regions were amplified from genomic DNA using the immunoSEQ Assay, a bias-controlled multiplex PCR. The authors processed their data as follows. Nucleated cell counts per sample were estimated from amplification of reference gene primers within the assay. To quantify the absolute abundance of each unique TCRbeta CDR3 rearrangement, sequence reads were collapsed and filtered. Productive Simpson clonality was computed per sample as the square root of Simpson's diversity index over productive rearrangements. In TCRdb, the immuneACCESS table is reduced to in-frame sequences with V and J assigned. These tables do not hold every clone; where another copy was compared, an unresolved V gene accounts for under half, and the others remain unexplained. D and trimming were read from the DNA, whereas the V and J calls and clone size are those reported in that table. This sample is represented by 50,000 to 60,000 clones; approximately 91% of them were singletons. The ten largest clonotypes hold about 8.9% of the sample.

Whole blood was collected in K2EDTA tubes by collaborating institutions according to the institutions' own protocols. For TCRbeta analysis, collaborator samples were shipped as frozen whole blood, as isolated PBMCs, or as DNA extracted from either sample type. The rearranged segments are TRBV10-3 and TRBJ1-1, and TRBD1 matches 7 of the central bases. The sample comprised peripheral blood. This clonotype originated in a woman older than 75 with acute or convalescent COVID-19. The CDR3 corresponds to CATRGQEPIEAFF. The DNA is TGTGCCACTAGAGGACAGGAACCGATTGAAGCTTTCTTT.